Presented here are 7 T cell receptor beta chains from one specimen sequenced in a study of blood T cells in healthy people across ages. Alongside a J-beta primer mix, a sample-barcoded 5' primer served in a second PCR lasting about 7 to 11 cycles. TCRdb redid the calling of the 5' RACE reads with MiXCR, one entry per CDR3 protein. The repertoire has about 680,000 distinct CDR3 sequences, roughly 49% of them found once; the top ten carry 25% to 35%. What was sequenced was blood. The origin of the receptors is a woman aged 60-75 years in good health.

The V and J genes are TRBV30 and TRBJ2-7; possible D gene TRBD1, 6 bases. The CDR3 is 16 residues long. Trimming pared 2 bases from V and 2 bases from J, leaving 19 bases between. The germline V gene encodes CDR1 GTSNPN and CDR2 SVGIG (reference sequence). The CDR3: CAWSPLGQLPPYEQYF. The CDR3, as DNA: TGTGCCTGGAGTCCCCTAGGACAGTTACCTCCCTACGAGCAGTACTTC.

The chain employs TRBV7-8 and TRBJ2-7; either TRBD1 or TRBD2 may supply D (5 bases each). From germline, CDR1 is SGHVS and CDR2 FQNEAQ. CDR3 length: 18 amino acids. V was clipped by 5 bases and J by 3 bases, with 26 bases between them. The CDR3 sequence is CASSRRPVGTSSYYEQYF. The CDR3, as DNA: TGTGCCAGCAGCCGTCGACCCGTCGGGACGAGTTCTTACTACGAGCAGTACTTC.

The J gene is TRBJ1-6, the V gene TRBV7-2; D not certain. V lost 9 bases and J 2 bases, leaving 11 bases between the germline ends. This CDR3 comprises 14 residues. CDR1 is SGHTA, CDR2 FQGNSA, per germline. The CDR3 here is CASMVEAYNSPLHF. The CDR3 coding sequence is TGTGCCAGTATGGTCGAGGCCTATAATTCACCCCTCCACTTT.

The V call is TRBV12-3 or TRBV12-4, the J call TRBJ1-5, with D possibly matching TRBD1 (5 bases). This CDR3 is 16 amino acids long. V was cut by 4 bases and J by 9 bases, with 22 bases left in between. The CDR3: CASSSYPDIRETPQHF. The CDR3 DNA follows: TGTGCCAGCAGTTCATACCCCGACATCAGGGAAACGCCCCAGCATTTT.

The V call is TRBV4-3, the J call TRBJ2-4; 11 bases are shared with TRBD2. CDR3 length equals 17 residues. Looked up from germline, CDR1 is LGHNA and CDR2 is YSLEER. Trimming at V came to 2 bases and at J to 6 bases, leaving 9 bases not matched to a gene. The CDR3 here is CASSQSTSGSLGNIQYF. Here the CDR3 DNA reads TGCGCCAGCAGCCAATCTACTAGCGGGAGTTTGGGAAACATTCAGTACTTC.

The chain is built from TRBV18 and TRBJ2-3, with D possibly being TRBD1 (5 bases). The CDR3 spans 14 residues. Germline V gives CDR1 KGHSH, CDR2 LQKENI. Trimming took 4 bases from V and 0 from J, leaving 8 bases between them. The chain's CDR3 is CASSQTASTDTQYF. The CDR3 DNA reads TGTGCCAGCTCACAGACAGCTAGCACAGATACGCAGTATTTT.

The CDR3 DNA sequence: TGTGCCAGCAGAAGGATCGAAGCTTTCTTT. Translating it yields CASRRIEAFF. This sequence joins TRBV12-3 or TRBV12-4 and TRBJ1-1; D not certain. This CDR3 has 10 amino acids. The V gene lost 6 bases and the J gene lost 8 bases, with 7 bases spanning the gap.